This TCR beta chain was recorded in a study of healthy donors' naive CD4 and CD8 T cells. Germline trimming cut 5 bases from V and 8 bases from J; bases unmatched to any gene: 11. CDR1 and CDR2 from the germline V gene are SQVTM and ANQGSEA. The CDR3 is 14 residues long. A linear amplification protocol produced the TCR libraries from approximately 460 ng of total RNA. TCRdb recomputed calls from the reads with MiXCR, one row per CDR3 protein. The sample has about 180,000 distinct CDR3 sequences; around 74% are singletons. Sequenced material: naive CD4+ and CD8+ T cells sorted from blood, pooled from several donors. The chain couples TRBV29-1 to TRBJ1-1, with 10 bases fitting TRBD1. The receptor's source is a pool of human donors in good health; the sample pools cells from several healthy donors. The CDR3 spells CSVYRRDRGREAFF. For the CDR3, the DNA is TGCAGCGTTTACCGCCGGGACAGGGGTAGGGAAGCTTTCTTT.